The 5 T cell receptor beta chains reported below all come from one sample, sequenced in a study of cytomegalovirus exposure and HLA in healthy donors. The method was immunoSEQ multiplex PCR; TCRdb's version includes in-frame clones alone and lacks a portion of them. The sample yields about 160,000 clones, about 86% seen once. The specimen sequenced was PBMCs. The receptors derive from a woman under 30 in good health and CMV-seronegative.

V and J are TRBV9 and TRBJ2-1; 10 bases agree with TRBD1. The CDR3 covers 15 residues. V shed 0 bases, J shed 8 bases, and the junction held 5 bases outside the gene matches. Germline-derived CDR1 and CDR2 are SGDLS and YYNGEE. DNA for the CDR3: TGTGCCAGCAGCGTAGAGGGGGACAGGGGCGATGAGCAGTTCTTC. This codes for CASSVEGDRGDEQFF.

CDR3 loop: CASSLDSNLVYEQYF. The DNA of the CDR3 is TGTGCCAGTTCTCTAGACTCGAACTTAGTATACGAGCAGTACTTC. This rearrangement joins TRBV19 to TRBJ2-7; D gene uncertain. V was clipped by 8 bases and J by 4 bases, with 21 bases between them. Germline V gene sequence: CDR1 LNHDA, CDR2 SQIVND (reference sequence). The CDR3 loop spans 15 amino acids.

The chain links TRBV7-2 to TRBJ1-5, with D perhaps TRBD1 (6 bases). V was trimmed by 2 bases and J by 1 base, leaving 12 bases between them. CDR1 SGHTA and CDR2 FQGNSA come from the germline V gene. The CDR3 sequence is 16 residues long. The CDR3 DNA follows: TGTGCCAGCAGCTTATTGAGGGGGGGAAGCAATCAGCCCCAGCATTTT. This codes for CASSLLRGGSNQPQHF.

This clone occurred once. The V and J genes are TRBV27 and TRBJ1-2; a possible D gene is TRBD1 (6 bases). V was clipped by 6 bases and J by 3 bases, with 11 bases between them. The germline CDR1 and CDR2 sequences are MNHEY and SMNVEV (reference sequence). The CDR3 consists of 13 residues. The DNA for the CDR3 is TGTGCCAGCAGACCGACAGGCCACTATGGCTACACCTTC. Translation gives CASRPTGHYGYTF.

The J gene is TRBJ2-7, the V gene TRBV5-6; D ambiguous. The CDR3 runs 13 residues. CDR1 is SGHDT, CDR2 YYEEEE, per germline. The V end was cut by 2 bases, the J end by 4 bases, with 10 bases between. The CDR3 DNA follows: TGTGCCAGCAGCTTTTCGAAACTATACGAGCAGTACTTC. Amino acid sequence: CASSFSKLYEQYF. The whole variable domain, remainder taken from reference TRBV5-6 and TRBJ2-7, is DAGVTQSPTHLIKTRGQQVTLRCSPKSGHDTVSWYQQALGQGPQFIFQYYEEEERQRGNFPDRFSGHQFPNYSSELNVNALLLGDSALYLCASSFSKLYEQYFGPGTRLTVT.